Sequencing of this TCR beta chain was carried out in a study of blood T cell repertoires in COVID-19. Overall study: The United States, Italy and Spain provided the acute and convalescent COVID-19 samples. T cells, B-cell-depleted T cells, or PBMCs provided the cDNA or gDNA that served as material.

This clone showed up just once. Germline V lookup: CDR1 MGHRA, CDR2 YSYEKL. CDR3 size: 18 residues. V lost 5 bases to trimming and J lost 2 bases; unmatched junction nucleotides: 17. As handled by the study authors: Researchers report that nucleated cell counts were estimated from reference gene primer amplification. Profiled with immunoSEQ multiplex PCR; TCRdb holds only in-frame clones, not every one. V and J calls and clone size are as listed in that table; D and trimming were resolved from the DNA. The table shows 100,000 or so clones, with about 89% occurring only once. The TCR originated in a man aged 50-60 years with acute or convalescent COVID-19. The genes are TRBV4-1 and TRBJ2-7, with 8 bases fitting TRBD1. The sample taken for sequencing was peripheral blood. The CDR3 here is CASSSAGTGTTSPYEQYF. CDR3 nucleotide sequence: TGCGCCAGCAGCAGCGCGGGGACAGGCACTACCTCCCCCTACGAGCAGTACTTC.